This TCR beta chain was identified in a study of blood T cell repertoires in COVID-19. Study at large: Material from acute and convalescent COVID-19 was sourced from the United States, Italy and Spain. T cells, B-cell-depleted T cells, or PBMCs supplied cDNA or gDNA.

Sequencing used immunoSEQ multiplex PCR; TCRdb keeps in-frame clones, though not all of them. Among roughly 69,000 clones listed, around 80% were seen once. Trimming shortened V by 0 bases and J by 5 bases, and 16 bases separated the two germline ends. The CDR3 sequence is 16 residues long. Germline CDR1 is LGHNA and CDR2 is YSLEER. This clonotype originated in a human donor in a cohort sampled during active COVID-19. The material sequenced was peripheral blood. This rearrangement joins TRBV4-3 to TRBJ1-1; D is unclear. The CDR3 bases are TGCGCCAGCAGCCAAGATGGGCGAGTGCGAAAAACTGAAGCTTTCTTT. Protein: CASSQDGRVRKTEAFF.